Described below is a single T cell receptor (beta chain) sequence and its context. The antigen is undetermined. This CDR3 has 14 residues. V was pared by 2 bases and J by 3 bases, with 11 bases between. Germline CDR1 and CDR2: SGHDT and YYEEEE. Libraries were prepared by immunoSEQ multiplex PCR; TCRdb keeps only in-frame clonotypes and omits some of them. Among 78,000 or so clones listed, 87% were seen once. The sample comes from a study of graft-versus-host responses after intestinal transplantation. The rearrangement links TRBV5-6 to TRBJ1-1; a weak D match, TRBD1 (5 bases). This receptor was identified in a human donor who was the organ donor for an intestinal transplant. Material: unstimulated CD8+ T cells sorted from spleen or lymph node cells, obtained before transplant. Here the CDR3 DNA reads TGTGCCAGCAGCTTATGGGGGTTCGACACTGAAGCTTTCTTT. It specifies CASSLWGFDTEAFF.